These T cell receptor beta chains were read from a single sample in a study of blood T cells in healthy people across ages. TCRdb re-analysed the 5' RACE reads in MiXCR, keeping a single row per CDR3 protein. The sample lists nearly 1 million distinct CDR3 sequences; around 54% were seen once. The sample consisted of blood. The receptors originated from a woman aged 60-70 years in good health. Both conserved end residues are part of each CDR3. The D gene is left open where the match is weak. Size values are once, few and many counts, or a class for expanded clones, and some rows have none.

J gene,clone size,D gene,V gene,CDR3 protein,CDR3 DNA
TRBJ2-4,NA,NA,TRBV20-1,CSARDNPGWGAKNIQYF,TGCAGTGCTAGAGATAACCCGGGCTGGGGAGCCAAAAACATTCAGTACTTC
TRBJ2-7,few,TRBD1,TRBV7-9,CASSTQGAHEQYF,TGTGCCAGCAGCACCCAGGGGGCCCACGAGCAGTACTTC
TRBJ1-2,NA,NA,TRBV29-1,CSAAEAGPYGYTF,TGCAGCGCCGCCGAGGCAGGTCCCTATGGCTACACCTTC
TRBJ2-5,NA,TRBD1,TRBV20-1,CSATSGTGGGETQYF,TGCAGTGCTACTTCCGGGACAGGGGGCGGAGAGACCCAGTACTTC
TRBJ1-2,NA,NA,TRBV10-3,CAISDPGQTGIGRRTGYTF,TGTGCCATCAGTGACCCGGGACAAACAGGGATAGGGCGCCGCACTGGCTACACCTTC
TRBJ2-1,NA,NA,TRBV13,CASSPKYAAYNEQFF,TGTGCCAGCAGCCCGAAATACGCTGCCTACAATGAGCAGTTCTTC
TRBJ2-5,NA,TRBD2,TRBV7-2,CASRPAGEGETQYF,TGTGCCAGCAGGCCAGCCGGGGAGGGGGAGACCCAGTACTTC
TRBJ2-3,NA,TRBD1,TRBV7-2,CASSLQGATADTQYF,TGTGCCAGCAGCTTACAGGGGGCAACGGCAGATACGCAGTATTTT
TRBJ2-7,NA,NA,TRBV7-2,CASSQARLRYEQYF,TGTGCCAGCAGCCAAGCCCGTCTCCGGTACGAGCAGTACTTC
TRBJ2-3,NA,TRBD2,TRBV13,CASSPWTSAKTDTQYF,TGTGCCAGCAGCCCCTGGACTAGCGCAAAGACAGATACGCAGTATTTT
TRBJ2-5,few,NA,TRBV6-5,CASSYPWETQYF,TGTGCCAGCAGCTATCCCTGGGAGACCCAGTACTTC
TRBJ1-2,NA,NA,TRBV25-1,CARAMDFMIGANYGYTF,TGTGCCAGAGCTATGGATTTCATGATTGGGGCTAACTATGGCTACACCTTC
TRBJ2-3,NA,TRBD2,TRBV4-1,CASSSPASGTPDTQYF,TGCGCCAGCAGCTCCCCCGCTAGCGGGACCCCAGATACGCAGTATTTT
TRBJ2-5,NA,TRBD1,TRBV20-1,CSARGGQGYQETQYF,TGCAGTGCTAGGGGGGGACAGGGGTACCAAGAGACCCAGTACTTC
TRBJ2-5,NA,NA,TRBV5-6,CASSLPAEETQYF,TGTGCCAGCAGCTTGCCAGCTGAAGAGACCCAGTACTTC
TRBJ2-5,once,TRBD2,TRBV20-1,CGARVASGSVGEQYF,TGCGGTGCTAGAGTGGCTAGCGGGAGTGTGGGTGAGCAGTACTTC
TRBJ2-1,once,TRBD1,TRBV11-3,CASSLGTGGPYNEQFF,TGTGCCAGCAGCTTAGGCACAGGGGGTCCCTACAATGAGCAGTTCTTC
TRBJ1-2,few,TRBD1,TRBV5-1,CASSMSTDRAGYTF,TGCGCCAGCAGCATGTCCACGGACAGGGCCGGCTACACCTTC
TRBJ2-5,NA,NA,TRBV6-5,CASSYTNSQARETQYF,TGTGCCAGCAGTTACACAAACAGCCAGGCGCGGGAGACCCAGTACTTC
TRBJ2-5,NA,TRBD2,TRBV3-1,CASSQPSPDSGRKETQYF,TGTGCCAGCAGCCAACCTTCCCCGGATAGCGGGAGGAAAGAGACCCAGTACTTC
TRBJ2-7,few,NA,TRBV12-3/TRBV12-4,CASSLRVSEQYF,TGTGCCAGCAGTTTAAGAGTGTCCGAGCAGTACTTC
TRBJ2-5,NA,NA,TRBV4-3,CASSQEGVGKTQYF,TGCGCCAGCAGCCAAGAAGGTGTCGGGAAGACCCAGTACTTC
TRBJ2-1,NA,NA,TRBV7-6,CASSTGTHPYNEQFF,TGTGCCAGCAGCACCGGGACACATCCCTACAATGAGCAGTTCTTC
TRBJ2-1,NA,NA,TRBV11-2,CASSLVTPSYNEQFF,TGTGCCAGCAGCTTAGTCACTCCCTCCTACAATGAGCAGTTCTTC
TRBJ1-4,once,TRBD1,TRBV25-1,CVSRGTGNEKLFF,TGTGTCAGCCGAGGGACAGGGAATGAAAAACTGTTTTTT
TRBJ2-5,once,NA,TRBV27,CASSLSVLWGDQYF,TGTGCCAGCAGTTTATCAGTGCTTTGGGGGGACCAGTACTTC
TRBJ2-3,NA,TRBD2,TRBV7-2,CASSYRQRDTDTQYF,TGTGCCAGCAGCTACCGCCAGCGGGACACAGATACGCAGTATTTT
TRBJ2-7,few,NA,TRBV10-3,CAISEFAGPRIYEQYF,TGTGCCATCAGTGAGTTCGCCGGGCCCCGAATCTACGAGCAGTACTTC
TRBJ2-1,many,NA,TRBV29-1,CSVIRVNEQFF,TGCAGCGTGATCAGGGTCAATGAGCAGTTCTTC
TRBJ2-5,NA,NA,TRBV27,CASGIQSRYQETQYF,TGTGCCAGCGGGATCCAGAGCCGGTACCAAGAGACCCAGTACTTC
TRBJ2-7,NA,TRBD1,TRBV5-1,CASSYQGAGEQYF,TGCGCCAGCAGCTACCAGGGGGCCGGCGAGCAGTACTTC
TRBJ2-7,NA,NA,TRBV7-9,CASSLVEDLTYEQYF,TGTGCCAGCAGCCTAGTGGAGGACCTTACCTACGAGCAGTACTTC
TRBJ2-5,NA,NA,TRBV4-1,CASSQDGGVTAPEWRKTQYF,TGCGCCAGCAGCCAAGATGGGGGCGTAACAGCTCCAGAATGGCGAAAGACCCAGTACTTC
TRBJ2-7,NA,TRBD2,TRBV20-1,CSASPGSGTYEQYF,TGCAGTGCTAGCCCCGGGAGCGGGACCTACGAGCAGTACTTC
TRBJ2-5,NA,NA,TRBV7-2,CASSRDQGKTQYF,TGTGCCAGCAGCCGGGATCAGGGAAAGACCCAGTACTTC
TRBJ1-1,NA,TRBD1,TRBV11-2,CASSPPTGVEAFF,TGTGCCAGCAGCCCTCCGACAGGGGTTGAAGCTTTCTTT
TRBJ2-3,few,TRBD2,TRBV7-8,CASSSTRDYTDTQYF,TGTGCCAGCAGCTCGACCCGGGACTACACAGATACGCAGTATTTT
TRBJ2-7,many,NA,TRBV5-5,CASNPTVNSYEQYF,TGTGCCAGCAACCCGACAGTAAATTCCTACGAGCAGTACTTC